This T cell receptor (beta chain) emerged from a study of blood T cell repertoires in COVID-19. Whole-study context: Acute and convalescent COVID-19 specimens originated in the United States, Italy and Spain. From T cells, B-cell-depleted T cells, or PBMCs came the material, which was cDNA or gDNA.

This clone was seen a few times. The germline CDR1 and CDR2 sequences are LNHDA and SQIVND (reference sequence). The CDR3 is made up of 15 amino acids. Data came from immunoSEQ multiplex PCR; TCRdb stores just in-frame clones and leaves some out. In the table there are around 130,000 clones, around 82% of which are singletons. The receptor was isolated from a human donor in a cohort sampled during active COVID-19. The chain recombines TRBV19 with TRBJ2-3, with D possibly being TRBD1 (7 bases). What was sequenced was peripheral blood. The CDR3 nucleotides read TGTGCGACTCGCAGGGGGGTGACTAGCACAGATACGCAGTATTTT. Encoded protein: CATRRGVTSTDTQYF.